A single sample is the source of the 28 T cell receptor beta chains below, sequenced in a study of cytomegalovirus exposure and HLA in healthy donors. The repertoire was sequenced with immunoSEQ multiplex PCR; TCRdb's copy has only in-frame clones and lacks some. The sample lists roughly 300,000 clones, around 87% occurring once. Material: PBMCs. Receptors originate from a woman aged 25 to 39 in good health and CMV-seropositive.

In nucleotides, the CDR3 is TGCGCCAGCAGCTTGGAACAGACATACGAGCAGTACTTC. It is translated as CASSLEQTYEQYF. The J gene is TRBJ2-7, the V gene TRBV5-1; D gene uncertain. The CDR3 spans 13 residues. Germline V gives CDR1 SGHRS, CDR2 YFSETQ. V shed 0 bases and J shed 4 bases, with 8 bases lying between them.

The chain links TRBV19 to TRBJ2-1, with no clear D. CDR1 is LNHDA and CDR2 is SQIVND in the germline V gene (reference sequence). The V end lost 2 bases, the J end lost 6 bases, and 11 bases lay between the germline ends. The CDR3 loop spans 14 amino acids. The CDR3, as DNA: TGTGCCAGTAGTATACCTGGGGTCGCCAATGAGCAGTTCTTC. It is translated as CASSIPGVANEQFF.

This chain uses TRBV5-4 with TRBJ1-2, with 9 bases aligning to TRBD1. The CDR3 is 14 amino acids. In germline, CDR1 is SGHNT, CDR2 YYREEE (reference sequence). V lost 0 bases and J lost 8; bases outside the gene matches: 5. The CDR3 DNA reads as TGTGCCAGCAGCTTGGGGGGACAGGGTATAGGCTACACCTTC. Its translation is CASSLGGQGIGYTF.

The genes are TRBV30 and TRBJ2-7; D gene ambiguous. Germline V gives CDR1 GTSNPN, CDR2 SVGIG (reference sequence). The V end was cut by 0 bases, the J end by 4 bases, with 10 bases between. CDR3 length: 13 amino acids. CDR3 in DNA: TGTGCCTGGAGTGTAAATTCAGGTTACGAGCAGTACTTC. It codes for CAWSVNSGYEQYF.

J is TRBJ1-2 and V is TRBV9, with TRBD1 matching 7 bases. CDR1 and CDR2 (germline): SGDLS, YYNGEE. V lost 3 bases to trimming and J lost 5 bases; unmatched junction nucleotides: 10. The CDR3 is 15 residues long. The CDR3 region has the DNA TGTGCCAGCAGCGCCGCGACAGGGAGACTATATGGCTACACCTTC. Amino acids: CASSAATGRLYGYTF. Combining the CDR3 with reference TRBV9 and TRBJ1-2 gives the whole variable domain DSGVTQTPKHLITATGQRVTLRCSPRSGDLSVYWYQQSLDQGLQFLIQYYNGEERAKGNILERFSAQQFPDLHSELNLSSLELGDSALYFCASSAATGRLYGYTFGSGTRLTVV.

This clone was detected only once. The V gene is TRBV4-1, the J gene TRBJ2-1; 7 bases are shared with TRBD2. CDR3 length: 17 amino acids. V shed 1 base, J shed 3 bases, and the junction held 9 bases outside the gene matches. Looked up from germline, CDR1 is MGHRA and CDR2 is YSYEKL. The chain's CDR3 is CASSQGAASGFYNEQFF. The CDR3 DNA follows: TGCGCCAGCAGCCAAGGGGCCGCTAGCGGCTTCTACAATGAGCAGTTCTTC.

CDR3 coding DNA: TGCAGTGCTAGAGACAGGGAGACCCAGTACTTC. Protein sequence: CSARDRETQYF. V usage is TRBV20-1 and J usage is TRBJ2-5; D unresolved. Germline CDR1 DFQATT, CDR2 SNEGSKA (reference sequence). CDR3 length: 11 amino acids. Trimming removed 0 bases from V and 5 bases from J, with 4 bases in between.

V gene TRBV20-1 combines with J gene TRBJ2-7; the D is unclear. CDR1 DFQATT and CDR2 SNEGSKA come from the germline V gene (reference sequence). The CDR3 runs to 10 residues. The V end lost 0 bases, the J end lost 5 bases, and 2 bases lay between the germline ends. The CDR3 here is CSARENEQYF. The CDR3 nucleotides read TGCAGTGCTAGAGAAAACGAGCAGTACTTC.

CDR3 protein: CASSVMETQYF. The CDR3 DNA follows: TGCGCCAGCAGCGTCATGGAGACCCAGTACTTC. The chain recombines TRBV5-1 with TRBJ2-5, with D uncertain. Between the trimmed V and J ends, which lost 4 bases and 5 bases, there was a span of 6 bases. The CDR3 contains 11 residues. CDR1 and CDR2 from the germline V gene are SGHRS and YFSETQ.

This chain joins TRBV2 and TRBJ2-3, with D maybe TRBD2 (6 bases). Germline V gene lookup returns CDR1 SNHLY and CDR2 FYNNEI. This CDR3 region has 15 residues. V lost 6 bases and J lost 5, with 18 bases in between. CDR3 in amino acids: CASSSWGVVGDTQYF. CDR3 coding DNA: TGTGCCAGCAGCTCATGGGGGGTCGTGGGAGATACGCAGTATTTT.

As to this clone: A junction boundary mismatches the germline segment, possibly from a read error. The rearrangement links TRBV6-1 to TRBJ2-1; 7 bases align to TRBD2. This CDR3 has 18 amino acids. CDR1 and CDR2 from the germline V gene are MNHNS and SASEGT. The CDR3 loop is CASREVSSWTSSYNEQFF. The CDR3 DNA reads as TGTGCCAGCAGGGAAGTGAGCTCGTGGACTAGTTCCTACAATGAGCAGTTCTTC.

The rearrangement joins TRBV6-5 to TRBJ2-3; a possible D gene is TRBD1 (5 bases). Trimming pared 6 bases from V and 2 bases from J, leaving 12 bases between. The CDR3 is made up of 14 amino acids. Germline assignment: CDR1 MNHEY and CDR2 SVGAGI. CDR3 sequence reads: CASSLTALTDTQYF. CDR3 nucleotide sequence: TGTGCCAGCAGCCTGACAGCTCTCACAGATACGCAGTATTTT.

The V call is TRBV4-1, the J call TRBJ1-5; tentatively, D is TRBD1 (5 bases). CDR3 length equals 20 residues. CDR1 is MGHRA and CDR2 is YSYEKL in the germline V gene. V lost 0 bases and J 0 bases, leaving 21 bases between the germline ends. In DNA, the CDR3 is TGCGCCAGCAGCCAAGATCTGGGCAGGGCGGGACCTTATAGCAATCAGCCCCAGCATTTT. Translation gives CASSQDLGRAGPYSNQPQHF.

This clone was found a few times. The V gene is TRBV28, the J gene TRBJ1-5; no definite D call. V lost 0 bases and J lost 7, with 10 bases in between. Germline CDR1 MDHEN, CDR2 SYDVKM. The CDR3 runs to 14 residues. CDR3: CASSLWQDGQPQHF. The CDR3 DNA follows: TGTGCCAGCAGTTTATGGCAGGACGGGCAGCCCCAGCATTTT.

This clone has more than one count but fewer than ten. The chain employs TRBV11-3 and TRBJ1-3; D possibly corresponds to TRBD1 (6 bases). The CDR3 covers 19 residues. CDR1 and CDR2 (germline): SGHNT, YENEEA. V lost 4 bases to trimming and J lost 0 bases, with 22 bases between them. CDR3 sequence: CASSSAPWAGEGSGNTIYF. CDR3 sequence (DNA): TGTGCCAGCAGCTCCGCCCCGTGGGCAGGGGAAGGCTCTGGAAACACCATATATTTT.

This clone appeared a single time. The CDR3 region is CASRAKTAMNTEAFF. The CDR3, as DNA: TGTGCCAGCAGGGCTAAGACAGCCATGAACACTGAAGCTTTCTTT. This chain connects TRBV2 to TRBJ1-1; D is possibly TRBD1 (5 bases). This CDR3 has 15 residues. V gave up 6 bases and J gave up 0 bases, with 14 bases separating them. Germline CDR1 and CDR2: SNHLY and FYNNEI. The full variable domain, in which reference TRBV2 and TRBJ1-1 provide the parts outside the CDR3, is EPEVTQTPSHQVTQMGQEVILRCVPISNHLYFYWYRQILGQKVEFLVSFYNNEISEKSEIFDDQFSVERPDGSNFTLKIRSTKLEDSAMYFCASRAKTAMNTEAFFGQGTRLTVV.

CDR3 sequence reads: CASKKTGQLNQPQHF. The CDR3 bases are TGTGCCAGCAAAAAAACGGGACAGTTAAATCAGCCCCAGCATTTT. This rearrangement joins TRBV27 to TRBJ1-5; 7 nucleotides agree with TRBD1. Trimming cost V 7 bases and J 4 bases; bases outside gene matches: 10. The length of the CDR3 is 15 residues. Germline CDR1 and CDR2: MNHEY and SMNVEV (reference sequence).

The rearrangement joins TRBV7-8 to TRBJ2-7, with D tentatively TRBD1 or TRBD2 (5 bases each). Germline CDR1 and CDR2: SGHVS and FQNEAQ. V lost 6 bases, J lost 2 bases, and 8 bases lay in between. The CDR3 contains 12 residues. In DNA, the CDR3 is TGTGCCAGCAGGGGGGATCCCTACGAGCAGTACTTC. It yields the protein CASRGDPYEQYF.

The V and J genes are TRBV28 and TRBJ2-5, with a weak D call TRBD1 (6 bases). The CDR3 length is 14 residues. CDR1 is MDHEN and CDR2 is SYDVKM in the germline V gene. Trimming stripped 5 bases from V and 1 base from J, with 11 bases between. CDR3: CASSPYRVQETQYF. The DNA of the CDR3 is TGTGCCAGCAGTCCCTACAGGGTCCAAGAGACCCAGTACTTC.

The genes are TRBV2 and TRBJ2-7; D is perhaps TRBD1 (5 bases). Germline V gene lookup returns CDR1 SNHLY and CDR2 FYNNEI. Trimming pared 10 bases from V and 1 base from J, leaving 14 bases between. The CDR3 has 13 residues. The CDR3 sequence is CATRIQASYEQYF. CDR3 in DNA: TGTGCCACCAGAATACAGGCGTCCTACGAGCAGTACTTC.

This clone has just one count. V and J are TRBV30 and TRBJ2-7; possibly TRBD1 or TRBD2 for D (5 bases each). CDR3 length: 15 amino acids. CDR1 and CDR2 from the germline V gene are GTSNPN and SVGIG (reference sequence). V lost 2 bases and J lost 1, with 15 bases in between. As DNA, the CDR3 is TGTGCCTGGAGTCCGATCGGGACGGTTTCCTACGAGCAGTACTTC. Protein product: CAWSPIGTVSYEQYF.

The chain employs TRBV6-1 and TRBJ1-5; 9 nucleotides agree with TRBD1. The CDR3 is 14 residues long. Germline-derived CDR1 and CDR2 are MNHNS and SASEGT. V lost 5 bases and J lost 7; bases outside the gene matches: 6. CDR3 sequence: CASSIQGAGQPQHF. The CDR3 nucleotides read TGTGCCAGCAGTATACAGGGGGCCGGACAGCCCCAGCATTTT.

The chain recombines TRBV6-1 with TRBJ2-3; D is ambiguous. CDR1 and CDR2 (germline): MNHNS, SASEGT. V was trimmed by 4 bases and J by 2 bases, leaving 7 bases between them. This CDR3 contains 13 residues. The CDR3 DNA reads TGTGCCAGCAGTGTGCACGTCACAGATACGCAGTATTTT. Protein: CASSVHVTDTQYF.

The genes are TRBV6-1 and TRBJ2-1, with unresolved D. The CDR3 is 15 residues long. Germline CDR1 reads MNHNS; CDR2 reads SASEGT. Trimming pared 6 bases from V and 0 bases from J, leaving 12 bases between. The CDR3 DNA reads TGTGCCAGCAGGACCGAACCTAGCTCCTACAATGAGCAGTTCTTC. Its protein product is CASRTEPSSYNEQFF.

This sequence joins TRBV7-9 and TRBJ1-3; D uncertain. CDR1 SEHNR and CDR2 FQNEAQ come from the germline V gene (reference sequence). Trimming removed 2 bases from V and 0 bases from J, with 5 bases in between. The length of the CDR3 is 14 residues. The CDR3 spells CASSLPLSGNTIYF. The CDR3, as DNA: TGTGCCAGCAGCTTACCCCTCTCTGGAAACACCATATATTTT.

This clone was found a few times. The chain combines TRBV30 with TRBJ1-1; possible D gene TRBD1, 5 bases. The V gene lost 3 bases and the J gene lost 5 bases, with 16 bases spanning the gap. Germline loops: CDR1 GTSNPN, CDR2 SVGIG (reference sequence). The length of the CDR3 is 14 residues. The CDR3 nucleotides read TGTGCCTGGAGGATGGGGCAAACTTGGACTGAAGCTTTCTTT. Protein product: CAWRMGQTWTEAFF.

The V call is TRBV9, the J call TRBJ2-3; D not resolved. Germline loops: CDR1 SGDLS, CDR2 YYNGEE. CDR3 length: 12 residues. Trimming removed 3 bases at V and 2 bases at J, with 4 bases between. Here the CDR3 DNA reads TGTGCCAGCAGCGACTTCACAGATACGCAGTATTTT. It yields the protein CASSDFTDTQYF.

This chain uses TRBV7-8 with TRBJ1-2; 9 positions match TRBD1. CDR1 is SGHVS, CDR2 FQNEAQ, per germline. CDR3 length: 13 amino acids. Trimming at V came to 4 bases and at J to 8 bases, leaving 5 bases not matched to a gene. CDR3 amino acids: CASSSQGTGGYTF. The CDR3 coding sequence is TGTGCCAGCAGCTCACAGGGGACAGGGGGCTACACCTTC.